The 25 T cell receptor beta chains in this list originate from one sample, sequenced in a study of T cell responses to AZD1222 COVID-19 vaccine. Data came from immunoSEQ multiplex PCR; TCRdb stores just in-frame clones and leaves some out. The sample consists of about 86,000 clones, around 90% of them appearing once. The starting material was peripheral blood, obtained 28 days after the second AZD1222 dose. All receptors come from an adult who received the AZD1222 COVID-19 vaccine.

This chain joins TRBV19 and TRBJ2-1, with 12 bases that match TRBD1. CDR1 is LNHDA and CDR2 is SQIVND in the germline V gene (reference sequence). CDR3 length: 14 amino acids. The V and J ends lost 5 bases and 9 bases, in that order; junction bases with no gene match: 5. The CDR3 region is CASSRGDRGLEQFF. CDR3 nucleotides: TGTGCCAGTAGTCGGGGGGACAGGGGGCTTGAGCAGTTCTTC. The whole variable domain, filled in from reference TRBV19 and TRBJ2-1, reads DGGITQSPKYLFRKEGQNVTLSCEQNLNHDAMYWYRQDPGQGLRLIYYSQIVNDFQKGDIAEGYSVSREKKESFPLTVTSAQKNPTAFYLCASSRGDRGLEQFFGPGTRLTVL.

The genes are TRBV15 and TRBJ1-2; 8 bases fit TRBD1. Trimming removed 2 bases from V and 7 bases from J; junction bases left unmatched: 12. CDR1 is LNHNV and CDR2 is YYDKDF in the germline V gene (reference sequence). The CDR3 length is 16 residues. The CDR3 region is CATSRTDRGRWSGYTF. The CDR3 coding sequence is TGTGCCACCAGCAGAACCGACAGGGGAAGATGGAGTGGCTACACCTTC. The whole variable domain, remainder taken from reference TRBV15 and TRBJ1-2, is DAMVIQNPRYQVTQFGKPVTLSCSQTLNHNVMYWYQQKSSQAPKLLFHYYDKDFNNEADTPDNFQSRRPNTSFCFLDIRSPGLGDTAMYLCATSRTDRGRWSGYTFGSGTRLTVV.

The chain has TRBV30 and TRBJ2-1; TRBD2 matches 10 bases. Germline loops: CDR1 GTSNPN, CDR2 SVGIG (reference sequence). This CDR3 is 14 amino acids long. J lost 6 bases, V lost 4 bases, and 6 bases had no gene match. CDR3 DNA sequence: TGTGCCTGGATGAAGCGGGGGGGGCCCAATGAGCAGTTCTTC. Its translation: CAWMKRGGPNEQFF.

This chain links TRBV4-1 with TRBJ2-2; 9 nucleotides align to TRBD1. Germline V gene data show CDR1 as MGHRA and CDR2 as YSYEKL. V shed 1 base and J 3 bases; nucleotides not matched to a gene: 3. This CDR3 contains 16 residues. DNA of the CDR3: TGCGCCAGCAGCCAAGCTGGGACAGGGCACACCGGGGAGCTGTTTTTT. Residues: CASSQAGTGHTGELFF.

The V gene is TRBV9, the J gene TRBJ1-4; TRBD1 matches at 10 bases. The CDR3 loop spans 15 amino acids. Germline trimming cut 3 bases from V and 11 bases from J; bases unmatched to any gene: 10. CDR1 and CDR2 (germline): SGDLS, YYNGEE. CDR3 loop: CASSGTGTGANKLFF. DNA for the CDR3: TGTGCCAGCAGCGGAACCGGGACAGGGGCGAATAAACTGTTTTTT. The full variable domain, with the rest looked up from reference TRBV9 and TRBJ1-4, is DSGVTQTPKHLITATGQRVTLRCSPRSGDLSVYWYQQSLDQGLQFLIQYYNGEERAKGNILERFSAQQFPDLHSELNLSSLELGDSALYFCASSGTGTGANKLFFGSGTQLSVL.

This clone occurred once. The rearrangement uses TRBV19 and TRBJ1-1; 10 bases match TRBD1. The V and J ends lost 3 bases and 7 bases, in that order; junction bases with no gene match: 2. Germline assignment: CDR1 LNHDA and CDR2 SQIVND (reference sequence). This CDR3 contains 13 residues. The CDR3 region is CASSMGDRGEAFF. Written as DNA, the CDR3 is TGTGCCAGTAGTATGGGGGACAGGGGTGAAGCTTTCTTT.

This chain joins TRBV4-1 and TRBJ2-2; 7 nucleotides agree with TRBD1. The CDR3 is 17 amino acids. Germline V lookup: CDR1 MGHRA, CDR2 YSYEKL. V shed 2 bases, J shed 5 bases, and the junction held 11 bases outside the gene matches. CDR3 coding DNA: TGCGCCAGCAGCCAACCGCTAACAGGGGAACCGACCGGGGAGCTGTTTTTT. This gives the protein CASSQPLTGEPTGELFF.

The rearrangement links TRBV9 to TRBJ1-6; 10 bases align to TRBD1. The junction had 2 bases not matched to a gene; V was cut back by 0 bases and J by 8 bases. The germline V gene has CDR1 SGDLS and CDR2 YYNGEE. The CDR3 extends over 15 amino acids. The CDR3 protein is CASSVGGTGDSPLHF. The CDR3 DNA reads as TGTGCCAGCAGCGTAGGTGGGACAGGGGATTCACCCCTCCACTTT.

This clone was found once. The V gene is TRBV2, the J gene TRBJ1-5; 12 nucleotides match TRBD1. The trim removed 4 bases at V and 0 bases at J, leaving 7 bases unmatched. Germline-derived CDR1 and CDR2 are SNHLY and FYNNEI. There are 18 residues in the CDR3. DNA for the CDR3: TGTGCCAGCAGTGGGGGACAGGGGGCGGCAGATAGCAATCAGCCCCAGCATTTT. Protein: CASSGGQGAADSNQPQHF.

J is TRBJ1-3 and V is TRBV6-5; 7 positions match TRBD1. The germline CDR1 and CDR2 sequences are MNHEY and SVGAGI. The CDR3 is 15 amino acids. J lost 2 bases, V lost 6 bases, and 7 bases had no gene match. The CDR3 region has the DNA TGTGCCAGCAGACGAGGGACAGCTACTGGAAACACCATATATTTT. Amino acids: CASRRGTATGNTIYF.

The chain has TRBV6-5 and TRBJ2-7, with D unclear. Trimming shortened V by 0 bases and J by 4 bases, and 10 bases separated the two germline ends. Germline loops: CDR1 MNHEY, CDR2 SVGAGI. The CDR3 consists of 14 residues. The CDR3 nucleotides read TGTGCCAGCAGTTACTCGATGTTAGAATACGAGCAGTACTTC. It translates to CASSYSMLEYEQYF.

This sequence joins TRBV13 and TRBJ2-1, with no clear D. The CDR3 contains 15 residues. Germline CDR1 reads PRHDT; CDR2 reads FYEKMQ (reference sequence). Trimming cost V 2 bases and J 0 bases, with 8 bases left between them. For the CDR3, the DNA is TGTGCCAGCAGCTTACCGAGTCCCTCCTACAATGAGCAGTTCTTC. Encoded protein: CASSLPSPSYNEQFF.

The chain carries TRBV18 and TRBJ2-3; 7 nucleotides agree with TRBD2. The J segment lost 4 bases and the V segment lost 3 bases, leaving 4 bases of the junction unmatched. Germline loops: CDR1 KGHSH, CDR2 LQKENI. CDR3 size: 14 residues. CDR3 sequence: CASSPNLAADTQYF. The CDR3, as DNA: TGTGCCAGCTCACCGAATCTAGCGGCAGATACGCAGTATTTT.

The chain has TRBV3-1 (or the pseudogene TRBV3-2) and TRBJ1-6, with 8 bases that match TRBD1. With V trimmed by 1 base and J by 10 bases, 0 bases remained unmatched. This CDR3 is built from 13 residues. Germline values: CDR1 LGHDT, CDR2 YNNKEL (reference sequence). CDR3 in DNA: TGTGCCAGCAGCCAAGGGACAGGGTCACCCCTCCACTTT. Its translation is CASSQGTGSPLHF.

The chain uses TRBV27 and TRBJ2-3, with D unclear. Trimming took 5 bases from V and 2 from J, leaving 20 bases between them. This CDR3 is 17 amino acids long. The germline V gene encodes CDR1 MNHEY and CDR2 SMNVEV (reference sequence). CDR3 sequence reads: CASSPISGYGDTDTQYF. Here the CDR3 DNA reads TGTGCCAGCAGTCCCATATCCGGATATGGGGACACAGATACGCAGTATTTT.

V and J are TRBV6-4 and TRBJ2-3; 7 positions match TRBD2. Germline CDR1 and CDR2: MRHNA and SNTAGT. V trimming: 5 bases; J trimming: 6 bases; junction bases outside the gene matches: 8. The CDR3 covers 14 residues. The CDR3 region is CASSSSSGVDTQYF. CDR3 nucleotide sequence: TGTGCCAGCAGTTCCTCCAGCGGGGTCGATACGCAGTATTTT.

The V call is TRBV2, the J call TRBJ1-2, with 7 bases that match TRBD1. Trimming cost V 1 base and J 7 bases; bases outside gene matches: 12. Germline values: CDR1 SNHLY, CDR2 FYNNEI. The CDR3 runs 16 residues. CDR3 loop: CASSEEVIGTAFGYTF. The CDR3 DNA is TGTGCCAGCAGTGAAGAGGTAATTGGGACAGCATTTGGCTACACCTTC.

The DNA of the CDR3 is TGTGCCAGCAGCCCACTGCCTGGTCTCAATGAGCAGTTCTTC. As protein: CASSPLPGLNEQFF. This chain joins TRBV7-2 and TRBJ2-1; D gene uncertain. V gave up 5 bases and J gave up 6 bases, with 14 bases separating them. The germline gives CDR1 SGHTA, CDR2 FQGNSA. The CDR3 spans 14 residues.

The genes are TRBV6-5 and TRBJ2-7; D might be TRBD2 (5 bases). There are 13 residues in the CDR3. V shed 0 bases and J shed 2 bases, with 5 bases lying between them. The germline V gene encodes CDR1 MNHEY and CDR2 SVGAGI. The CDR3 sequence: CASSYSGTYEQYF. The CDR3 bases are TGTGCCAGCAGTTACTCCGGGACCTACGAGCAGTACTTC.

V gene TRBV19 combines with J gene TRBJ1-2; D uncertain. The CDR3 spans 12 residues. In germline, CDR1 is LNHDA, CDR2 SQIVND (reference sequence). V lost 10 bases, J lost 1 base, and 10 bases lay in between. The CDR3 loop is CATNVLNYGYTF. CDR3 DNA: TGTGCCACCAATGTACTTAACTATGGCTACACCTTC.

The chain carries TRBV2 and TRBJ1-1; D not resolved. V was clipped by 7 bases and J by 5 bases, with 14 bases between them. This CDR3 region has 13 residues. Per the germline V gene, CDR1 is SNHLY and CDR2 is FYNNEI. CDR3 DNA sequence: TGTGCCAGCAAAGTCTTCCCGGGAACTGAAGCTTTCTTT. As protein: CASKVFPGTEAFF.

The chain combines TRBV5-4 with TRBJ2-7, with 7 positions matching TRBD1. V lost 5 bases, J lost 4 bases, and 9 bases stayed unmatched. CDR3 length equals 14 residues. Germline V gene data show CDR1 as SGHNT and CDR2 as YYREEE (reference sequence). The CDR3 nucleotides are TGTGCCAGCAGTCGGGACAGCAATTTTTACGAGCAGTACTTC. It codes for CASSRDSNFYEQYF.

The chain is built from TRBV6-4 and TRBJ2-3; D is possibly TRBD2 (6 bases). Trimming left V 0 bases short and J 11 bases short, with 12 bases between. Germline lookup yields CDR1 MRHNA and CDR2 SNTAGT. The length of the CDR3 is 13 residues. The CDR3 nucleotides read TGTGCCAGCAGTGACTCGATTTTAGCGGAGCAGTATTTT. It codes for CASSDSILAEQYF.

The chain has TRBV10-3 and TRBJ1-2, with 7 bases that match TRBD1. This CDR3 comprises 13 residues. Germline V gene lookup returns CDR1 ENHRY and CDR2 SYGVKD. Unmatched junction bases numbered 6, after V lost 4 bases and J lost 7 bases. CDR3 region: CAISGTGVGGYTF. The DNA of the CDR3 is TGTGCCATCAGTGGAACAGGGGTTGGTGGCTACACCTTC.

The chain combines TRBV6-2 or TRBV6-3 with TRBJ2-7, with D possibly TRBD2 on 5 matching bases. This CDR3 contains 13 residues. The V end lost 6 bases, the J end lost 3 bases, and 12 bases lay between the germline ends. Germline loops: CDR1 MNHEY, CDR2 SVGEGT. CDR3 in amino acids: CASRYREGYEQYF. The CDR3 nucleotides read TGTGCCAGCAGGTACAGAGAGGGCTACGAGCAGTACTTC.